Below, 3 T cell receptor beta chains from the same sample are listed, as sequenced in a study of T-cell reconstitution after alpha-beta-depleted transplantation in children. Antigen specificity for these receptors is unknown. Study-level findings and limits: Diversity and T-cell counts at one year after transplant derived mostly from new T cells.

The authors prepared the TCRbeta library with unique molecular identifiers. TCRdb reprocessed the PCR reads with MiXCR, giving one entry per CDR3 protein. Of approximately 300,000 distinct CDR3 sequences listed, approximately 7.3% are singletons. Sequences were derived from peripheral blood, sampled 360 days after TCRalphabeta/CD19-depleted stem cell transplant. Receptors originate from a female patient aged 2-15 years who had a stem cell transplant for Fanconi anemia, so the T cells may come from the graft donor.

This clonotype was seen repeatedly, ten times or more. This chain connects TRBV29-1 to TRBJ2-3; 8 bases match TRBD2. V lost 8 bases to trimming and J lost 3 bases; unmatched junction nucleotides: 16. Germline CDR1 SQVTM, CDR2 ANQGSEA. The CDR3 contains 16 residues. The CDR3 region has the DNA TGCAGCTCTGGGGCAGGCCTAGCGGGTCCTACAGATACGCAGTATTTT. Translating it yields CSSGAGLAGPTDTQYF.

This clonotype was seen many times. The rearrangement joins TRBV28 to TRBJ1-1; a weak D match, TRBD1 (6 bases). Germline assignment: CDR1 MDHEN and CDR2 SYDVKM. The V end lost 6 bases, the J end lost 6 bases, and 26 bases lay between the germline ends. The CDR3 covers 17 residues. The CDR3 spells CASSLVRTGMLDSEAFF. The CDR3 nucleotides read TGTGCCAGCAGCCTGGTACGTACAGGGATGTTGGACTCTGAAGCTTTCTTT.

To note about this clonotype: A clone one base away is much larger, so this may be a read error. The chain carries TRBV5-6 and TRBJ1-5; no reliable D call. The CDR3 consists of 13 residues. Per germline, CDR1 SGHDT and CDR2 YYEEEE. V lost 7 bases and J lost 4, with 12 bases in between. CDR3 coding DNA: TGTGCCAGCGTCTCGCAGGTTAATCAGCCCCAGCATTTT. It encodes CASVSQVNQPQHF.